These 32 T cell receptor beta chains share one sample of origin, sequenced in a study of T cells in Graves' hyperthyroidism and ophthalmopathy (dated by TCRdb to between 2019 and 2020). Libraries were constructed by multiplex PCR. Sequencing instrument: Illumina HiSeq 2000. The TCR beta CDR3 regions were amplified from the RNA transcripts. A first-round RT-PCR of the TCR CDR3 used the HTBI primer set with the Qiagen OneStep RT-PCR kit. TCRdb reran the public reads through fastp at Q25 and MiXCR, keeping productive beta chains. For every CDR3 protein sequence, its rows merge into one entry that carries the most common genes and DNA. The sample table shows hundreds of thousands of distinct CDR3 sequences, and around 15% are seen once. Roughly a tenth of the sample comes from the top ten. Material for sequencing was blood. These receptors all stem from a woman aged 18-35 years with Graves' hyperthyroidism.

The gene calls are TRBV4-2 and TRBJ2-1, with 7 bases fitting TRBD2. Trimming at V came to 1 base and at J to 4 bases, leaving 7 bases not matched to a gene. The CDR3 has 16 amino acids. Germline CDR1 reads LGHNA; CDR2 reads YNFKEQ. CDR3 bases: TGTGCCAGCAGCCAAGCAGAGCGGGATCCTTACAATGAGCAGTTCTTC. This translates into CASSQAERDPYNEQFF.

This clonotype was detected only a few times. The CDR3 DNA follows: TGTGCCTCCAGCGCGTTGAGCGGATCATCCTACGAGCAGTACTTC. Protein sequence: CASSALSGSSYEQYF. The chain recombines TRBV19 with TRBJ2-7; a possible D gene is TRBD2 (5 bases). This CDR3 spans 15 amino acids. The V gene lost 11 bases and the J gene lost 1 base, with 21 bases spanning the gap. Germline CDR1 is LNHDA and CDR2 is SQIVND (reference sequence).

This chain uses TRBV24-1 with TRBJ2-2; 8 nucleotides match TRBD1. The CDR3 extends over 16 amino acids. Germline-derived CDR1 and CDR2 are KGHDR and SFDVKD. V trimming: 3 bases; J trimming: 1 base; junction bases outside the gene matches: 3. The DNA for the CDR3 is TGTGCCACCAGTGATCCCGGGACAGGGAACACCGGGGAGCTGTTTTTT. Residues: CATSDPGTGNTGELFF.

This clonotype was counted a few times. DNA for the CDR3: TGCGCCAGCAGCCAAAGTCTAGGACGTCCTGGGTTCTTC. Protein: CASSQSLGRPGFF. The chain carries TRBV4-1 and TRBJ2-1, with D uncertain. CDR1 and CDR2 (germline): MGHRA, YSYEKL. The CDR3 has 13 residues. The V end was cut by 2 bases, the J end by 15 bases, with 17 bases between.

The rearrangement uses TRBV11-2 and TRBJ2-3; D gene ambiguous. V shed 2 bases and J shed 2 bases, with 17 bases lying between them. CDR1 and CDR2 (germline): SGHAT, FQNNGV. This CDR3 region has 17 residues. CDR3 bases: TGTGCCAGCAGCTTATTGGCCCCCAACCCTAACACAGATACGCAGTATTTT. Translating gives CASSLLAPNPNTDTQYF.

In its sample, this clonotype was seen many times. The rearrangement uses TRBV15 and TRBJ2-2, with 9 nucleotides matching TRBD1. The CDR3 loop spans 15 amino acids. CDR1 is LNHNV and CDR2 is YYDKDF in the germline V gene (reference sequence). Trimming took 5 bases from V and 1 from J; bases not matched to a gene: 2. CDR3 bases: TGTGCCACCAGCTGGACAGGGGTGAACACCGGGGAGCTGTTTTTT. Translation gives CATSWTGVNTGELFF.

The CDR3 nucleotides read TGTGCCAGTAGTTTGAGACAGGGAGACGCCACCGGGGAGCTGTTTTTT. Its translation is CASSLRQGDATGELFF. The chain joins TRBV19 to TRBJ2-2; TRBD1 matches at 7 bases. The CDR3 has 16 amino acids. With V trimmed by 5 bases and J by 4 bases, 10 bases remained unmatched. CDR1 LNHDA and CDR2 SQIVND come from the germline V gene (reference sequence).

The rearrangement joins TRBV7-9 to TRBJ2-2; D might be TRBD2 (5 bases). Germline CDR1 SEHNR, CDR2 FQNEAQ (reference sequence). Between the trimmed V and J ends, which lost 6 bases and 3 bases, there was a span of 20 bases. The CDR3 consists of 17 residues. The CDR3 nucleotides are TGTGCCAGCAGACTAAGGACGTCGCGGGTGGACACCGGGGAGCTGTTTTTT. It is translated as CASRLRTSRVDTGELFF.

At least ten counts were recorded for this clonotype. The CDR3 DNA sequence: TGCGCCAGCAACTTCTTCCGGAGCAATCAGCCCCAGCATTTT. Protein product: CASNFFRSNQPQHF. The chain couples TRBV5-1 to TRBJ1-5; D remains ambiguous. V lost 6 bases and J 1 base, leaving 11 bases between the germline ends. The CDR3 consists of 14 residues. Germline V CDR1 and CDR2: SGHRS, YFSETQ.

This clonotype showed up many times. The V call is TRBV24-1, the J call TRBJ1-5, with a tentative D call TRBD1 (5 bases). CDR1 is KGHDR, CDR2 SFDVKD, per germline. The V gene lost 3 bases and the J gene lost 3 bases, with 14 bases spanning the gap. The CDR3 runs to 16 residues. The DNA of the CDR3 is TGTGCCACCAGTGATGGCGGACGGGGCCCCAATCAGCCCCAGCATTTT. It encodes CATSDGGRGPNQPQHF.

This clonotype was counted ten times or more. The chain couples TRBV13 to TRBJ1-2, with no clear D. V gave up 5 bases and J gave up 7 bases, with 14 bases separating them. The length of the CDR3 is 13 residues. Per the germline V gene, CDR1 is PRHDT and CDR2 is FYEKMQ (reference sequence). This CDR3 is CASSRPALAGYTF. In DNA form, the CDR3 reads TGTGCCAGCAGCCGGCCCGCGCTAGCTGGCTACACCTTC.

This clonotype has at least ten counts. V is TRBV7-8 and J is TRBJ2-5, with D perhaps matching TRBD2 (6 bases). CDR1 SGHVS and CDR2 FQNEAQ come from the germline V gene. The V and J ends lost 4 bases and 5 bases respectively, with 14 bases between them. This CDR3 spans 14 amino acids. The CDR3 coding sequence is TGTGCCAGCAGCTGGGGAGGAGGAGTGGAGACCCAGTACTTC. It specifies CASSWGGGVETQYF.

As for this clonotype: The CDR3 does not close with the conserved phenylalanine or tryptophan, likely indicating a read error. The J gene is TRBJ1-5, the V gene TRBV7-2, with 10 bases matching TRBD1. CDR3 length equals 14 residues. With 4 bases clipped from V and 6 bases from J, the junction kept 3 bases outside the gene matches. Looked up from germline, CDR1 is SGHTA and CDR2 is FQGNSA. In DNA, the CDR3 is TGTGCCAGCAGCTGGGACAGGGGAAGTCAGCCCCAGCATCTT. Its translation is CASSWDRGSQPQHL.

The CDR3 region is CASSLDIFSYEQYF. The CDR3 bases are TGTGCCAGCAGCTTGGACATCTTCTCCTACGAGCAGTACTTC. This rearrangement joins TRBV5-4 to TRBJ2-7; no reliable D call. The V gene's germline CDR1 is SGHNT and CDR2 YYREEE (reference sequence). The V end was cut by 0 bases, the J end by 0 bases, with 7 bases between. This CDR3 has 14 residues.

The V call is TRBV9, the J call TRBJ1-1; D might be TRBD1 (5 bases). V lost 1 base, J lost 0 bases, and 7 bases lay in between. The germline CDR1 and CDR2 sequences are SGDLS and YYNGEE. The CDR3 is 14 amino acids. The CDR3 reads CASSVSRVNTEAFF. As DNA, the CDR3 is TGTGCCAGCAGCGTATCCAGGGTGAACACTGAAGCTTTCTTT.

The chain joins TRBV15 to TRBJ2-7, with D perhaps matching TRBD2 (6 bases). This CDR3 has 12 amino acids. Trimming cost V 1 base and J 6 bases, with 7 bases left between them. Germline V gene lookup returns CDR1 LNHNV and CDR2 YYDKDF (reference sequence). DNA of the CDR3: TGTGCCACCAGCAGAGTCGGGGGCGAGCAGTACTTC. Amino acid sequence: CATSRVGGEQYF.

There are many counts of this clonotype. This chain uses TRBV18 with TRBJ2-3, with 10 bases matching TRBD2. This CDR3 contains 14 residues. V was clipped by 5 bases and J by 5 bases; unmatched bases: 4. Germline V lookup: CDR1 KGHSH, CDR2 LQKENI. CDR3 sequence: CASSGSSGRDTQYF. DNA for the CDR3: TGTGCCAGCTCAGGGTCTAGCGGGAGAGATACGCAGTATTTT.

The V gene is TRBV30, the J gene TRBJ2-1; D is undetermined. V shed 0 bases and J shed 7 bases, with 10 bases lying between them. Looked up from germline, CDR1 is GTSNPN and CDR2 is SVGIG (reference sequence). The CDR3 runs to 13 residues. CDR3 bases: TGTGCCTGGAGTGTACAGCTGATTAATGAGCAGTTCTTC. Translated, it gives CAWSVQLINEQFF.

For the CDR3, the DNA is TGTGCCAGCAGCCAAGATTATACGGGACAGAATTCACCCCTCCACTTT. It encodes CASSQDYTGQNSPLHF. The chain combines TRBV3-1 with TRBJ1-6; 7 bases line up with TRBD1. The CDR3 loop spans 16 amino acids. J gave up 7 bases and V 0 bases, and 6 bases lay outside the gene matches. Germline values: CDR1 LGHDT, CDR2 YNNKEL (reference sequence).

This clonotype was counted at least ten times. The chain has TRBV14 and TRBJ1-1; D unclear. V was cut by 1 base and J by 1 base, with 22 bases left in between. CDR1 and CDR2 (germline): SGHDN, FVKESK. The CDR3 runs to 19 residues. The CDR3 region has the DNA TGTGCCAGCAGCCAAGGCCGGACGGCCCGGTCGATCGCGAACACTGAAGCTTTCTTT. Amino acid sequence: CASSQGRTARSIANTEAFF.

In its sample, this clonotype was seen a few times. CDR3 in DNA: TGTGCCAGCTCAGGAACCGGGACAGGGAACTCCTACGAGCAGTACTTC. Encoded protein: CASSGTGTGNSYEQYF. V usage is TRBV18 and J usage is TRBJ2-7; TRBD1 agrees at 9 bases. The V gene end was trimmed by 5 bases and the J gene end by 0 bases; junction bases not matched to a gene: 8. Per germline, CDR1 KGHSH and CDR2 LQKENI. The CDR3 is made up of 16 amino acids.

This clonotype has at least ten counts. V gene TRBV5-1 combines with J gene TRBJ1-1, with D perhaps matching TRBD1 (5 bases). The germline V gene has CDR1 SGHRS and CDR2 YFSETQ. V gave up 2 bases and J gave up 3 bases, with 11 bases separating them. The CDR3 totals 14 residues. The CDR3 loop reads CASSFPGRDTEAFF. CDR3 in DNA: TGCGCCAGCAGCTTTCCGGGACGGGACACTGAAGCTTTCTTT.

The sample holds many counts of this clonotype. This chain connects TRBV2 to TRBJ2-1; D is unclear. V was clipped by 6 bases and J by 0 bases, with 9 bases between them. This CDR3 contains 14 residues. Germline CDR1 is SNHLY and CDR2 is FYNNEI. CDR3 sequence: CASRDSRSYNEQFF. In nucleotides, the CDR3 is TGTGCCAGCAGGGATAGTCGCTCCTACAATGAGCAGTTCTTC.

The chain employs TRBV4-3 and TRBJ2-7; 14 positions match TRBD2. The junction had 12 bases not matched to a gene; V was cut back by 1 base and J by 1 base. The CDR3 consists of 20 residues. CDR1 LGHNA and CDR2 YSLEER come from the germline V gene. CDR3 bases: TGCGCCAGCAGCCAAGTTCCTATGGGACTAGCGGGAGCCGGGTCCTACGAGCAGTACTTC. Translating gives CASSQVPMGLAGAGSYEQYF.

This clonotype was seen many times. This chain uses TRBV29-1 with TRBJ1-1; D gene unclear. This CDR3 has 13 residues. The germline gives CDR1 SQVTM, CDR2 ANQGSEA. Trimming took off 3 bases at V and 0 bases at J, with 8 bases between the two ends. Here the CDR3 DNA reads TGCAGCGTTGAGAGACTAATGAACACTGAAGCTTTCTTT. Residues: CSVERLMNTEAFF.

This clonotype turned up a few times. The CDR3 DNA reads TGTGCCAGACCCCTAGCGGCGCACACCGGGGAGCTGTTTTTT. Protein product: CARPLAAHTGELFF. J is TRBJ2-2 and V is TRBV25-1; 7 nucleotides match TRBD2. This CDR3 comprises 14 residues. Germline CDR1 and CDR2: MGHDK and SYGVNS. The ends lost 9 bases at V and 3 bases at J; junction bases unmatched: 7. The complete variable domain, with remaining parts taken from reference TRBV25-1 and TRBJ2-2, reads EADIYQTPRYLVIGTGKKITLECSQTMGHDKMYWYQQDPGMELHLIHYSYGVNSTEKGDLSSESTVSRIRTEHFPLTLESARPSHTSQYLCARPLAAHTGELFFGEGSRLTVL.

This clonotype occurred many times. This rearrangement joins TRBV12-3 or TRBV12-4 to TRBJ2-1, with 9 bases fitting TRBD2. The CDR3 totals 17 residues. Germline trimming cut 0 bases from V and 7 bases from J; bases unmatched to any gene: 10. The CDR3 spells CASSLAALAGIWNEQFF. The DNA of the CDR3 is TGTGCCAGCAGTTTAGCCGCCCTAGCGGGAATTTGGAATGAGCAGTTCTTC.

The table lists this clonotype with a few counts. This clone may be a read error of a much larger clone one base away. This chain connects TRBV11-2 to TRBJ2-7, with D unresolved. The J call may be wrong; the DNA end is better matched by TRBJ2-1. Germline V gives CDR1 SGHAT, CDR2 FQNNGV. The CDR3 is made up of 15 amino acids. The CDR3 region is CASSTPGLQAYEQFF. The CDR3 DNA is TGTGCCAGCAGCACCCCCGGATTGCAAGCCTACGAGCAGTTCTTC.

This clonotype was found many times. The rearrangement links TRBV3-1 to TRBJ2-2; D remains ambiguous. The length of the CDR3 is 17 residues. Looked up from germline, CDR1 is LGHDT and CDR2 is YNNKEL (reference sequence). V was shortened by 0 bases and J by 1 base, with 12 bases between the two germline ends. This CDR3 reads CASSQERVLGNTGELFF. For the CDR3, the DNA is TGTGCCAGCAGCCAAGAACGGGTACTCGGGAACACCGGGGAGCTGTTTTTT.

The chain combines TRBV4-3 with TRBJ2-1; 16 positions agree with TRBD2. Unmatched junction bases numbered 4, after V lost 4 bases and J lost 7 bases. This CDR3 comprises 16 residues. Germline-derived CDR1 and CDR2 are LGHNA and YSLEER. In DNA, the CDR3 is TGCGCCAGCAGCCGTGGGACTAGCGGGAGGGCGAATGAGCAGTTCTTC. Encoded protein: CASSRGTSGRANEQFF.

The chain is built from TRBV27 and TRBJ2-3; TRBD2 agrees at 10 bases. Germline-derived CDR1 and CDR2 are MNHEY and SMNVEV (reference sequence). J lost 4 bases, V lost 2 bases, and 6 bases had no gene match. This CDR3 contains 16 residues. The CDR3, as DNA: TGTGCCAGCAGTTTAGCCCTCCTAGCGGGAGCAGATACGCAGTATTTT. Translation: CASSLALLAGADTQYF.

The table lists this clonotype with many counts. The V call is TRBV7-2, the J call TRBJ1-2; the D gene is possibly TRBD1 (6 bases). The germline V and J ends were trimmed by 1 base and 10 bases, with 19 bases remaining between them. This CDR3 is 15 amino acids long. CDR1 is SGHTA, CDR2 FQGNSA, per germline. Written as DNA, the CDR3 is TGTGCCAGCAGCTTAGGGACCGGGACAAGGAGCCTCTACACCTTC. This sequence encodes CASSLGTGTRSLYTF.